The clone carrying this TCR beta chain was recorded a few times. As yet, its antigen is unknown. The data were taken from a study of blood T cells in healthy people across ages. Next came a second PCR, run for roughly 6 to 11 cycles, which used a sample-barcoded 5' primer along with a J-beta primer mix. TCRdb reprocessed the 5' RACE reads with MiXCR, giving one entry per CDR3 protein. Here the sample spans about 1.5 million distinct CDR3 sequences, approximately 42% being singletons. Whole-study findings and limits: Donors of long life had a larger count of naive CD4+ cells and greater diversity than aged donors. The authors considered diversity estimates from one million T cells to be underestimates.

Germline-derived CDR1 and CDR2 are SGHTA and FQGNSA. This CDR3 is built from 15 residues. Germline trimming cut 2 bases from V and 2 bases from J; bases unmatched to any gene: 5. Source material: blood. The source is a woman younger than 30 in good health. The chain is built from TRBV7-2 and TRBJ1-2; TRBD1 agrees at 7 bases. CDR3 loop: CASSLRQGGNYGYTF. The CDR3 DNA reads as TGTGCCAGCAGCTTACGACAGGGTGGAAACTATGGCTACACCTTC.